The 15 T cell receptor beta chains below were found in one sample sequenced in a study of T cell responses to AZD1222 COVID-19 vaccine. Profiled with immunoSEQ multiplex PCR; TCRdb holds only in-frame clones, not every one. The table has 120,000 or so clones, less than 95% seen once. This material consisted of peripheral blood, taken on day 0 of AZD1222 vaccination. Source of these receptors: an adult in good health.

The chain recombines TRBV9 with TRBJ1-6; 8 bases line up with TRBD1. V lost 1 base to trimming and J lost 8 bases; unmatched junction nucleotides: 8. The germline V gene encodes CDR1 SGDLS and CDR2 YYNGEE. CDR3 length equals 16 residues. CDR3 coding DNA: TGTGCCAGCAGCGTAATGTGGGAGACAGGGGATTCACCCCTCCACTTT. Encoded protein: CASSVMWETGDSPLHF.

The J gene is TRBJ1-4, the V gene TRBV27; no firm D call. The germline gives CDR1 MNHEY, CDR2 SMNVEV (reference sequence). Trimming took 5 bases from V and 10 from J, leaving 17 bases between them. This CDR3 is built from 14 residues. Here the CDR3 DNA reads TGTGCCAGCAGTGACGAGGAGCTGATGGGAAAACTGTTTTTT. It encodes CASSDEELMGKLFF.

DNA for the CDR3: TGTGCCAGCAGCTTATATGCAGGTCGAACGGACACCGGGGAGCTGTTTTTT. This codes for CASSLYAGRTDTGELFF. The genes are TRBV7-6 and TRBJ2-2; no definite D call. V was trimmed by 2 bases and J by 3 bases, leaving 16 bases between them. Germline V CDR1 and CDR2: SGHVS, FNYEAQ. The length of the CDR3 is 17 residues.

This clone was seen just once. V gene TRBV28 combines with J gene TRBJ1-4, with 9 bases aligning to TRBD1. After removal of 3 bases from V and 8 bases from J, the junction contained 4 bases not matched to a gene. CDR3 length: 14 amino acids. Germline assignment: CDR1 MDHEN and CDR2 SYDVKM. The CDR3 sequence is CASSLPGTGEKLFF. The DNA of the CDR3 is TGTGCCAGCAGTTTGCCCGGGACAGGGGAAAAACTGTTTTTT. The variable domain in full, with the rest retrieved from reference TRBV28 and TRBJ1-4, is DVKVTQSSRYLVKRTGEKVFLECVQDMDHENMFWYRQDPGLGLRLIYFSYDVKMKEKGDIPEGYSVSREKKERFSLILESASTNQTSMYLCASSLPGTGEKLFFGSGTQLSVL.

V and J are TRBV19 and TRBJ2-3; possible D gene TRBD2, 6 bases. Trimming cost V 3 bases and J 5 bases, with 15 bases left between them. The CDR3 totals 15 residues. The germline V gene has CDR1 LNHDA and CDR2 SQIVND (reference sequence). CDR3 amino acids: CASSMGRVRGDTQYF. The CDR3 nucleotides read TGTGCCAGTAGTATGGGCAGGGTGCGGGGAGATACGCAGTATTTT.

This rearrangement joins TRBV3-1 (or the pseudogene TRBV3-2) to TRBJ1-6; 9 bases align to TRBD1. V shed 4 bases and J 10 bases; nucleotides not matched to a gene: 5. CDR1 LGHDT and CDR2 YNNKEL come from the germline V gene (reference sequence). The CDR3 is 14 amino acids. As DNA, the CDR3 is TGTGCCAGCAGCCTTCGGGACAGGGAATCACCCCTCCACTTT. Amino acid sequence: CASSLRDRESPLHF.

The chain couples TRBV6-5 to TRBJ1-1, with D possibly matching TRBD1 (6 bases). The CDR3 is made up of 14 amino acids. Trimming removed 5 bases at V and 2 bases at J, with 12 bases between. Per germline, CDR1 MNHEY and CDR2 SVGAGI. CDR3 DNA sequence: TGTGCCAGCAGTAACAGGGTTTCTAACACTGAAGCTTTCTTT. As protein: CASSNRVSNTEAFF.

The chain has TRBV3-1 (or the pseudogene TRBV3-2) and TRBJ1-1; unclear D gene. CDR1 is LGHDT and CDR2 is YNNKEL in the germline V gene (reference sequence). Trimming shortened V by 1 base and J by 4 bases, and 10 bases separated the two germline ends. The CDR3 runs to 14 residues. DNA for the CDR3: TGTGCCAGCAGCCAAGTTCCTGGTGTCACTGAAGCTTTCTTT. It translates to CASSQVPGVTEAFF.

The chain uses TRBV29-1 and TRBJ2-1; no reliable D call. Trimming took 8 bases from V and 1 from J, leaving 9 bases between them. Germline values: CDR1 SQVTM, CDR2 ANQGSEA. The CDR3 spans 12 residues. CDR3 region: CSWGRSYNEQFF. Here the CDR3 DNA reads TGCAGCTGGGGTAGGTCCTACAATGAGCAGTTCTTC.

The chain joins TRBV6-5 to TRBJ1-1; no firm D call. The CDR3 consists of 13 residues. The V gene's germline CDR1 is MNHEY and CDR2 SVGAGI. Deletions cut 7 bases from V and 5 bases from J, with 14 bases between. The CDR3 protein is CASTRTLGTEAFF. The CDR3 coding sequence is TGTGCCAGCACTAGGACCCTAGGGACTGAAGCTTTCTTT.

V is TRBV19 and J is TRBJ1-5; D is undetermined. CDR1 is LNHDA, CDR2 SQIVND, per germline (reference sequence). Trimming cost V 0 bases and J 4 bases, with 7 bases left between them. This CDR3 region has 14 residues. The DNA of the CDR3 is TGTGCCAGTAGTATAGATTCCCGGAATCAGCCCCAGCATTTT. Translated, it gives CASSIDSRNQPQHF.

This clone was picked up a small number of times. This chain links TRBV27 with TRBJ1-6; the D gene is possibly TRBD1 (6 bases). The germline V gene has CDR1 MNHEY and CDR2 SMNVEV (reference sequence). V was cut by 2 bases and J by 10 bases, with 15 bases left in between. The CDR3 is 15 residues long. In DNA form, the CDR3 reads TGTGCCAGCAGTTTAAGTAGGGGGGTAAAGTCACCCCTCCACTTT. Translated, it gives CASSLSRGVKSPLHF.

This chain links TRBV5-1 with TRBJ1-1, with D possibly being TRBD1 (6 bases). V shed 1 base and J shed 0 bases, with 10 bases lying between them. The germline gives CDR1 SGHRS, CDR2 YFSETQ. The CDR3 contains 15 residues. DNA for the CDR3: TGCGCCAGCAGCTTGACAGGGACCATGAACACTGAAGCTTTCTTT. Protein: CASSLTGTMNTEAFF.

The genes are TRBV11-2 and TRBJ2-7; D is possibly TRBD1 or TRBD2 (5 bases each). Per germline, CDR1 SGHAT and CDR2 FQNNGV. The CDR3 length is 15 residues. The V end was cut by 4 bases, the J end by 6 bases, with 19 bases between. CDR3 sequence: CASSWGTNLVSEQYF. In DNA form, the CDR3 reads TGTGCCAGCAGCTGGGGGACGAACCTGGTGTCCGAGCAGTACTTC.

CDR3 in amino acids: CATSRDLTGFYTF. The CDR3 region has the DNA TGTGCCACCAGCAGAGATCTTACAGGATTCTACACCTTC. The chain joins TRBV15 to TRBJ1-2; possibly TRBD1 for D (5 bases). The CDR3 runs 13 residues. V shed 0 bases and J shed 10 bases, with 12 bases lying between them. Germline values: CDR1 LNHNV, CDR2 YYDKDF (reference sequence).